A selection of T cell receptor beta chains follows, all from one sample in a study of cytomegalovirus exposure and HLA in healthy donors. Only in-frame clones appear in the TCRdb table, and some are missing; sequencing was by immunoSEQ multiplex PCR. The profile shows some 340,000 clones, 87% of them singletons. Material for sequencing was PBMCs. The receptor set was obtained from a woman aged 30 to 39 in good health and CMV-seropositive. Both conserved end residues are part of each CDR3. The D gene is left open where the match is weak. Part of the rows lack a size; the others show once, few, many or a class for expanded clones.

d_call	j_call	v_call	clone_size	cdr3_aa	cdr3_nt
NA	TRBJ2-1	TRBV4-2	NA	CASSQDEGRAYNEQFF	TGTGCCAGCAGCCAAGATGAAGGCCGAGCCTACAATGAGCAGTTCTTC
NA	TRBJ1-1	TRBV6-5	NA	CASSYSREPVAFF	TGTGCCAGCAGTTACTCGCGGGAGCCCGTTGCTTTCTTT
NA	TRBJ1-1	TRBV19	NA	CASSIEVRGTEAFF	TGTGCCAGTAGTATAGAAGTGCGGGGGACTGAAGCTTTCTTT
NA	TRBJ1-1	TRBV9	NA	CASSVGAVTGTEAFF	TGTGCCAGCAGCGTAGGCGCTGTTACGGGAACTGAAGCTTTCTTT
NA	TRBJ2-7	TRBV6-5	NA	CASGPPAYEQYF	TGTGCCAGCGGACCCCCGGCCTACGAGCAGTACTTC
NA	TRBJ1-5	TRBV12-5	NA	CASGLRPLYSNQPQHF	TGTGCTAGTGGTCTTAGGCCATTATATAGCAATCAGCCCCAGCATTTT
TRBD1	TRBJ1-5	TRBV18	NA	CASSPTGGNQPQHF	TGTGCCAGCTCACCGACAGGGGGCAATCAGCCCCAGCATTTT
NA	TRBJ1-5	TRBV18	NA	CASSPSDQLNQPQHF	TGTGCCAGCTCACCAAGTGATCAGCTAAATCAGCCCCAGCATTTT
NA	TRBJ2-7	TRBV7-6	NA	CASSPSDAYEQYF	TGTGCCAGCAGCCCGTCGGACGCTTACGAGCAGTACTTC
NA	TRBJ1-5	TRBV5-6	NA	CASSLTRGVYSNQPQHF	TGTGCCAGCAGCCTTACCCGGGGGGTTTATAGCAATCAGCCCCAGCATTTT
NA	TRBJ2-5	TRBV5-1	NA	CASSLDLAFPQYF	TGCGCCAGCAGCTTGGACCTAGCATTTCCCCAGTACTTC
NA	TRBJ2-4	TRBV7-2	NA	CASSLKVENIQYF	TGTGCCAGCAGCTTAAAGGTTGAAAACATTCAGTACTTC
TRBD1	TRBJ2-7	TRBV2	NA	CASGDRASSSYEQYF	TGTGCCAGCGGAGACAGGGCGAGTAGTTCGTACGAGCAGTACTTC
TRBD2	TRBJ2-1	TRBV7-6	NA	CASSMGLAGVGNEQFF	TGTGCCAGCAGCATGGGACTAGCGGGAGTTGGAAATGAGCAGTTCTTC
NA	TRBJ2-3	TRBV7-2	once	CASSSPGDTQYF	TGTGCCAGCAGCTCCCCCGGAGATACGCAGTATTTT
TRBD2	TRBJ2-3	TRBV9	once	CASSISGGAGDTQYF	TGTGCCAGCAGCATTAGCGGGGGGGCAGGAGATACGCAGTATTTT
TRBD1	TRBJ1-2	TRBV14	NA	CASSQDRTGFLRNYGYTF	TGTGCCAGCAGCCAAGATAGGACAGGGTTTTTGAGGAACTATGGCTACACCTTC
NA	TRBJ1-6	TRBV30	NA	CAWSAGGGSPLHF	TGTGCCTGGAGTGCGGGGGGAGGTTCACCCCTCCACTTT
TRBD1	TRBJ1-4	TRBV28	NA	CASRDRGGGEKLFF	TGTGCCAGCAGGGACAGGGGTGGCGGTGAAAAACTGTTTTTT
NA	TRBJ2-1	TRBV27	NA	CASTPRSSYNEQFF	TGTGCCAGCACCCCTCGAAGCTCCTACAATGAGCAGTTCTTC
NA	TRBJ2-1	TRBV6-6	NA	CASSYRLLQGDEQFF	TGTGCCAGCAGTTACCGTCTTCTACAGGGAGATGAGCAGTTCTTC
NA	TRBJ1-1	TRBV29-1	NA	CSVEDTVGNTEAFF	TGCAGCGTTGAAGACACAGTTGGGAACACTGAAGCTTTCTTT
NA	TRBJ1-1	TRBV4-1	NA	CASSQDRGVMNTEAFF	TGCGCCAGCAGCCAAGATCGCGGGGTGATGAACACTGAAGCTTTCTTT
TRBD1	TRBJ2-3	TRBV5-1	NA	CASSVVTGTDSTDTQYF	TGCGCCAGCTCCGTTGTCACAGGGACAGATAGCACAGATACGCAGTATTTT
TRBD2	TRBJ2-5	TRBV30	NA	CAWSSLAGGPETQYF	TGTGCCTGGAGTTCCCTAGCGGGAGGGCCGGAGACCCAGTACTTC
NA	TRBJ2-7	TRBV2	NA	CASSDTGSGGLDEQYF	TGTGCCAGCAGTGATACGGGGTCAGGGGGGCTCGACGAGCAGTACTTC
TRBD2	TRBJ2-7	TRBV6-5	NA	CASSSLAGGEQYF	TGTGCCAGCAGTTCACTAGCGGGAGGCGAGCAGTACTTC
NA	TRBJ2-7	TRBV6-1	NA	CASSEASKTTFPYEQYF	TGTGCCAGCAGTGAAGCGTCTAAGACCACTTTCCCCTACGAGCAGTACTTC
NA	TRBJ1-2	TRBV28	NA	CASSLSNRGRYGYTF	TGTGCCAGCAGTTTATCGAATCGGGGCCGCTATGGCTACACCTTC
TRBD1	TRBJ2-7	TRBV6-6	NA	CASRPSDRGYEQYF	TGTGCCAGCAGACCTTCAGACAGGGGTTACGAGCAGTACTTC
NA	TRBJ2-4	TRBV30	NA	CACGQLKNIQYF	TGTGCCTGCGGGCAGCTCAAAAACATTCAGTACTTC
TRBD1	TRBJ1-1	TRBV29-1	NA	CSVRQGKVNTEAFF	TGCAGCGTGAGACAGGGGAAGGTGAACACTGAAGCTTTCTTT
NA	TRBJ2-7	TRBV11-2	NA	CASSLDPSYEQYF	TGTGCCAGCAGCTTAGACCCCTCCTACGAGCAGTACTTC
TRBD1	TRBJ2-7	TRBV18	NA	CASSQQGPPYEQYF	TGTGCCAGCTCACAACAGGGGCCGCCCTACGAGCAGTACTTC
TRBD1	TRBJ2-7	TRBV28	once	CASSPPGQGAGQYF	TGTGCCAGCAGTCCTCCGGGACAGGGGGCGGGGCAGTACTTC
TRBD1	TRBJ1-5	TRBV29-1	few	CSVAFGQGNNQPQHF	TGCAGCGTTGCCTTCGGACAGGGCAACAATCAGCCCCAGCATTTT
TRBD1	TRBJ2-3	TRBV7-7	NA	CASSQGQGVTDTQYF	TGTGCCAGCAGCCAAGGGCAGGGGGTCACAGATACGCAGTATTTT
NA	TRBJ2-2	TRBV9	NA	CASSVGGTTFGTGELFF	TGTGCCAGCAGCGTAGGAGGTACCACTTTCGGCACCGGGGAGCTGTTTTTT
NA	TRBJ1-3	TRBV4-2	NA	CASSQDRGRNTIYF	TGTGCCAGCAGCCAAGATCGGGGTCGGAACACCATATATTTT
NA	TRBJ1-2	TRBV7-2	NA	CASSLGGQHNYGYTF	TGTGCCAGCAGCTTAGGCGGCCAACACAACTATGGCTACACCTTC
TRBD1	TRBJ1-2	TRBV7-6	once	CASSQTGIGYTF	TGTGCCAGCAGCCAGACAGGGATTGGCTACACCTTC
NA	TRBJ1-1	TRBV9	NA	CASSVAPVGWENTEAFF	TGTGCCAGCAGCGTAGCTCCAGTGGGGTGGGAGAACACTGAAGCTTTCTTT
TRBD1	TRBJ2-1	TRBV6-5	NA	CASSYSATGGYNEQFF	TGTGCCAGCAGTTACTCGGCTACAGGGGGCTACAATGAGCAGTTCTTC
NA	TRBJ2-1	TRBV2	NA	CASSDPRYNEQFF	TGTGCCAGCAGTGATCCAAGGTACAATGAGCAGTTCTTC
TRBD1	TRBJ2-7	TRBV10-3	NA	CAISDPGQALGYEQYF	TGTGCCATCAGTGACCCGGGACAGGCCCTCGGCTACGAGCAGTACTTC
NA	TRBJ1-3	TRBV4-2	NA	CASSQDVRGGRFGNTIYF	TGTGCCAGCAGCCAAGACGTGAGGGGGGGTAGGTTCGGAAACACCATATATTTT
TRBD2	TRBJ2-1	TRBV9	NA	CASSVEAGVNYNEQFF	TGTGCCAGCAGCGTAGAAGCGGGAGTAAACTACAATGAGCAGTTCTTC
NA	TRBJ2-1	TRBV28	NA	CASSWRLSSYNEQFF	TGTGCCAGCAGTTGGAGACTCAGCTCCTACAATGAGCAGTTCTTC
NA	TRBJ2-5	TRBV4-1	few	CASSQEWGRETQYF	TGCGCCAGCAGCCAAGAATGGGGGCGGGAGACCCAGTACTTC
NA	TRBJ1-5	TRBV30	NA	CAWKRVGFDQPQHF	TGTGCCTGGAAGCGGGTAGGGTTTGATCAGCCCCAGCATTTT
TRBD2	TRBJ2-3	TRBV15	NA	CATSSPGREGRADTQYF	TGTGCCACCAGCAGTCCTGGGCGGGAGGGCCGAGCAGATACGCAGTATTTT